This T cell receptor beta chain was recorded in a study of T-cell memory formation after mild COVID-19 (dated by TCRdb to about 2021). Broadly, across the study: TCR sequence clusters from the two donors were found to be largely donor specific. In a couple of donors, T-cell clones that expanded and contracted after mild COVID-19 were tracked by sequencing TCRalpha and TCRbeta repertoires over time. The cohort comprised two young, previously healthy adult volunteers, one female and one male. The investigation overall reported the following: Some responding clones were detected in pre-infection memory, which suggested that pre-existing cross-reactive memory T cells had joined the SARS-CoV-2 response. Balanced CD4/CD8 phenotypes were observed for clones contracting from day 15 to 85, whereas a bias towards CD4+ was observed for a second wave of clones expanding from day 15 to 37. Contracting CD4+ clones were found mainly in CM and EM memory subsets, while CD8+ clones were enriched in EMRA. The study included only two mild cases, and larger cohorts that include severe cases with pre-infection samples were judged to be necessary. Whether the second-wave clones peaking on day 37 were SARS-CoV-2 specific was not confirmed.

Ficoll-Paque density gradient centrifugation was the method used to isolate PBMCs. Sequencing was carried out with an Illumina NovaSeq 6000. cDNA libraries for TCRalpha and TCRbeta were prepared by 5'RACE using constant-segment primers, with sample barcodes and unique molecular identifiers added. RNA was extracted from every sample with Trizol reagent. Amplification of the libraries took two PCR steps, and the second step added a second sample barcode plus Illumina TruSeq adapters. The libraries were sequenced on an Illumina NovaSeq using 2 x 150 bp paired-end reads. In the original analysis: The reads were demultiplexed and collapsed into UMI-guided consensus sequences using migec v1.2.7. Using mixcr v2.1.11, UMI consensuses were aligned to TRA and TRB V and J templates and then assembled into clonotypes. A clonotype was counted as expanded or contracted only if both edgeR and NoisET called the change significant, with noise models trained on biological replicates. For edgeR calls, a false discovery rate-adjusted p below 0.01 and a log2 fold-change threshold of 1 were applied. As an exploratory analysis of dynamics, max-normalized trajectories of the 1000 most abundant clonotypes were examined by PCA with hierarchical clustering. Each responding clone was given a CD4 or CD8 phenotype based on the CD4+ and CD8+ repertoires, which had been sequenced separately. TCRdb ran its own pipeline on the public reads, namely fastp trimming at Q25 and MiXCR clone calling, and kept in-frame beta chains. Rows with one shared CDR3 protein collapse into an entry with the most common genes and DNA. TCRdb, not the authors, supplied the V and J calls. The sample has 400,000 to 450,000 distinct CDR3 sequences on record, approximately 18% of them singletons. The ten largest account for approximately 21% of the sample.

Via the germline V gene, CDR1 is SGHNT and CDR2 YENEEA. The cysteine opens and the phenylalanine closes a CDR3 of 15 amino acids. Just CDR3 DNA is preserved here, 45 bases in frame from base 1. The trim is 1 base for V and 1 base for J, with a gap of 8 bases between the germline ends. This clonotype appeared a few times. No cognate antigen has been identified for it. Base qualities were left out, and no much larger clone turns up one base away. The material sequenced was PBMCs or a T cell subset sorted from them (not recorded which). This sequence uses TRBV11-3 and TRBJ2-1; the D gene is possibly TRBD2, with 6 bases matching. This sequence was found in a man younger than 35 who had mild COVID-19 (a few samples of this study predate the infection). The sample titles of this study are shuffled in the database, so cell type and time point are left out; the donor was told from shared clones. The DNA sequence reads TGTGCCAGCAGCTTAGCGGGGGAGTCCTACAATGAGCAGTTCTTC. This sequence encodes CASSLAGESYNEQFF.